The clone carrying this T cell receptor (beta chain) appeared many times. Its antigen is not known. Unique molecular identifiers were present on the cDNA, and a universal primer site came from template switching. Each CDR3 protein is one row after TCRdb ran MiXCR on the 5' RACE reads. The sample records approximately 230,000 distinct CDR3 sequences, about 14% being singletons. The sample originates from a study of identical twins. V lost 6 bases and J lost 1, with 16 bases in between. The CDR3 has 16 amino acids. Germline lookup yields CDR1 MNHEY and CDR2 SMNVEV (reference sequence). Findings of the study overall: Compared with unrelated sharing, twin-shared out-of-frame alpha sequences had more low-probability sequences.

The sample taken for sequencing was memory (CD45RO+) T cells sorted from blood. This receptor was obtained from a young woman in good health. The chain is built from TRBV27 and TRBJ2-1; TRBD1 might be the D (6 bases). The CDR3 sequence is CASSLEGVGSYNEQFF. For the CDR3, the DNA is TGTGCCAGCAGCCTAGAGGGGGTGGGGTCCTACAATGAGCAGTTCTTC.